The sequence of this T cell receptor beta chain was determined in a study of cytomegalovirus exposure and HLA in healthy donors (dated by TCRdb to the late 2010s). Concerning the study at large: An earlier analysis of several hundred of the donors reported roughly 300 Gb of sequence data and roughly 100 million unique TCR beta sequences from roughly 180 million T cells. Approximately 330 gigabases of sequencing data and around 90 million unique TCR sequences made up an early release that covered about 640 HLA-typed donors. Of the approximately 370 genotyped donors, 65% to 90% were placed in the genetic ancestry cluster associated with self-reported Caucasian donors. The aim of the study was to test whether cataloging public T cell receptors could identify signatures of past pathogen exposure. Using immunosequencing, the study profiled T cell repertoires from around 680 subjects and related those repertoires to cytomegalovirus serostatus. A separate validation cohort of over a hundred different subjects was used in addition to the approximately 700-subject first cohort. The study combined high-throughput TCR immunosequencing, statistical association of individual TCRs with disease status, and machine learning to predict cytomegalovirus infection status. A later analysis re-examined previously published TCR beta repertoires from about 670 donors and added high-resolution HLA genotyping to investigate patterns of TCR occurrence. Rather than using new phenotypic data, the later analysis identified candidate immune exposures from TCR beta sequences and from how often those sequences occurred across donors. An earlier analysis of fewer than 700 of the donors applied high-throughput TCR beta sequencing to assess whether each TCR beta V gene segment acted as functional or pseudogenic. Donor age, sex, ethnicity and CMV serostatus were compiled together with the repertoire data. In a later genetic analysis, genome-wide SNP genotypes for 398 of the 666 donors were used, and that subset was treated as a discovery cohort. Every discovery cohort repertoire had been produced on one sequencing platform. HLA typing covered class I and class II loci at four-digit resolution. The number of donors typed differed by locus, with 629-630 for A, B, C, DRB1 and DQB1, more than 500 for DQA1, 606 for DPA1, and 400 to 490 for DPB1. A few DR-DQ haplotypes were treated as single units for association and clustering because of strong linkage in the cohort. Among 398 genotyped donors of the cohort, an average of approximately 230,000 unique TCR beta nucleotide sequences were sequenced per donor, around a sixth of them non-productive. What the research found in general, with its limitations: In a later analysis, HLA-associated TCR beta chains showed more clonal expansion and lower generation probabilities than non-associated chains that were equally common. Correlated functional status among segregating V segments might be attributable to linkage disequilibrium, but an unknown experimental factor could not be ruled out. In the study, approximately 150 TCR beta chains were listed as associated with cytomegalovirus. A later analysis found that most CMV-associated TCR beta chains appeared HLA-restricted, with HLA associations seemingly driven largely by CMV exposure. Cytomegalovirus status was reported to be diagnosed by the classifier with high specificity and sensitivity in both the original and validation cohorts. A group of highly shared sequence variants was considered likely to be a technical artifact of the sequencing pipeline. Roughly uniform sequencing depth across donors was assumed in presence/absence analyses, although this assumption may not hold. The earlier analysis of about 600 of the donors excluded roughly 17 rarely observed V segments, including chromosome 9 orphons, because counts were too low. A later analysis found that TCR association rates varied across HLA loci, with DRB1 alleles showing the most associated TCRs and HLA-C alleles the fewest. The cohort was sequenced for TCR beta chains only, and without alpha or paired-chain data the features that could be detected were limited. Immune exposure information for the cohort was limited to CMV serostatus. A further reported finding was that TCR beta sequences accurately predicted the HLA-A and HLA-B alleles for most subjects in the first cohort. In an earlier analysis of some 500 of the donors, most TCR beta V segments were observed in productive rearrangements about 90% or about 30% of the time, broadly matching IMGT annotations. According to a later analysis, parvovirus B19, influenza, CMV and Epstein-Barr virus appeared linked to several top co-occurrence clusters. A few of the identified cytomegalovirus-associated TCR beta chains were confirmed in vitro to be specific for cytomegalovirus antigens. The authors suggested that the approach could potentially be extended to other disease states and immunological phenotypes. In a later analysis, over 15,000 TCR beta sequences were associated with specific HLA alleles at a false discovery rate of 0.05. Because HLA typing was missing for some donors at each locus, association tests included only the typed subset. Across donors, most TCR sequences were observed very rarely, whereas some public TCRs were present in many individuals. V-gene and J-gene trimming of TCR beta chains was associated with a missense DCLRE1C variant in a later genetic analysis, and the association was replicated in an independent cohort. A later genetic analysis reported fewer N-insertions in productive TCRs among donors in an Asian-associated ancestry cluster than the roughly 700-donor mean. Strong co-occurrence of HLA alleles, especially DR and DQ, made assigning TCR associations to individual alleles difficult.

Libraries came from the immunoSEQ multiplex PCR assay. The multiplex PCR relied on a mix of 60 forward primers for TCR Vbeta segments and 13 reverse primers for TCR Jbeta segments. A multiplex PCR assay on genomic DNA amplified the CDR3 region of rearranged TCR beta genes. The amplified TCR beta libraries were sequenced on the Illumina HiSeq System as 87-base-pair reads. The original pipeline was this. In a later analysis, tens of millions of unique TCR beta chains were counted across the 500 to 700 repertoires, and around 10 million of these chains were shared by at least two donors. A nearest-neighbor algorithm error-corrected the raw reads and collapsed the reads into unique sequences, merging closely related sequences to remove PCR and sequencing errors. CDR3 sequences were aligned to IMGT reference sequences to assign V, D and J gene segments. For a sequence to be retained, a match of at least six nucleotides was required to both a V gene segment and a J gene segment. A rearrangement was called productive if the CDR3 had no stop codons and remained in frame with V and J, and every other rearrangement was called non-productive. Following IMGT convention, CDR3 was defined as the stretch from the second conserved V-encoded cysteine to the conserved J-encoded phenylalanine. The earlier analysis of about 640 of the donors excluded any sequence lacking an unambiguous match to a single V gene segment. In an earlier analysis of several hundred of the donors, a V segment was called functional when productive rearrangements were above 56.7%, and segregating when the standard deviation between donors exceeded 5%. A statistical classification framework was developed to diagnose cytomegalovirus status using the catalog of TCR beta chain sequences. V and J gene assignment, in a later analysis, came from comparing TCR nucleotide sequences with IMGT/GENE-DB human TR gene sequences. Using the TCRdist pipeline, a later analysis assigned CDR3 sequences along with most-parsimonious VDJ recombination scenarios. In a later analysis, each TCR beta chain was defined by its CDR3 amino acid sequence together with its V-gene family, and reads without a unique V-gene family were excluded. In a later analysis, 500 to 650 highly shared, low-generation-probability nucleotide sequences were removed to address suspected cross-contamination and a sequencing artifact. In a later analysis, a clonal expansion index for each public chain was calculated from normalized within-repertoire ranks of inferred template counts. In a later analysis, generation probabilities were computed with a VDJ recombination model fitted to out-of-frame rearrangements, and the resulting probabilities were checked against IGoR. Hypergeometric tests were used in a later analysis to score TCR-TCR, TCR-HLA and TCR-CMV co-occurrence, with a repertoire-size bias correction applied to the TCR pairs. A later analysis estimated false discovery rates by permuting HLA or CMV assignments 20 times. In a later analysis, co-occurring TCRs were grouped using DBSCAN, with TCRdist sequence similarity added in when clustering inside HLA-allele-positive subsets. Repertoires with fewer than 30,000 or more than 120,000 public chains were left out of co-occurrence clustering, as were four to six repertoires with anomalous nucleotide sharing. TCRdb holds this immuneACCESS table with in-frame rearrangements only. Some clones are missing; in checked studies, unresolved V genes explain under half, and the rest has no known cause. V, J and clone size are taken as reported in that table, and D and trimming were inferred from the DNA itself. The table for this sample lists under 200,000 clones. Approximately 6.5% of the sample goes to the ten largest clones.

In total, about 650 healthy bone marrow donors made up the cohort. At the time of sampling, all cohort members were nominally healthy, though unrecorded immune exposures were likely present. The donor tested CMV seronegative, placing the donor among the 350 to 400 seronegative members of the cohort. Every donor gave a peripheral blood sample, and the peripheral blood mononuclear cells from that sample were used for TCR beta sequencing. The Qiagen DNeasy Blood Extraction Kit was used to extract genomic DNA from the blood cell samples. On this clone itself: Which antigen it targets is not known.

The sample taken for sequencing was PBMCs. The source is a man between 25 and 39 years old in good health and CMV-seronegative.

For the CDR3, the sequence is CASSLDQGATGELFF. The DNA sequence follows: TGCGCCAGCAGCTTGGATCAGGGGGCGACCGGGGAGCTGTTTTTT. The sequence joins TRBV5-1 to TRBJ2-2, with 8 bases aligning to TRBD1. The germline V gene supplies CDR1 SGHRS and CDR2 YFSETQ. Including cysteine and phenylalanine, the CDR3 has 15 amino acids. Only CDR3 DNA is held: 45 bases, read in frame from base 1. Here V drops 0 bases and J drops 5 bases, and the junction holds 3 bases not matched to any gene.